This T cell receptor (beta chain) was recovered during a study of cytomegalovirus exposure and HLA in healthy donors. Points from the study as a whole: A missense DCLRE1C variant was associated with V- and J-gene trimming of TCR beta chains in a later analysis, and an independent cohort replicated the association.

The CDR3 is 16 residues long. V gave up 5 bases and J gave up 5 bases, with 21 bases separating them. CDR1 is MNHEY and CDR2 is SMNVEV in the germline V gene (reference sequence). Primers for the PCR totalled 60 Vbeta and 13 Jbeta. Sequencing used immunoSEQ multiplex PCR; TCRdb keeps in-frame clones, though not all of them. Of around 180,000 clones detected, about 83% appear once; the ten largest clones hold roughly 6%. Regarding this clone: The target antigen is unknown.

This chain joins TRBV27 and TRBJ2-5; D is perhaps TRBD1 (7 bases). The source is a woman between 25 and 40 years old in good health and CMV-seropositive. The sequencing sample was made of PBMCs. This CDR3 reads CASSEFLTGAGETQYF. DNA for the CDR3: TGTGCCAGCAGTGAATTCCTAACAGGGGCGGGGGAGACCCAGTACTTC.